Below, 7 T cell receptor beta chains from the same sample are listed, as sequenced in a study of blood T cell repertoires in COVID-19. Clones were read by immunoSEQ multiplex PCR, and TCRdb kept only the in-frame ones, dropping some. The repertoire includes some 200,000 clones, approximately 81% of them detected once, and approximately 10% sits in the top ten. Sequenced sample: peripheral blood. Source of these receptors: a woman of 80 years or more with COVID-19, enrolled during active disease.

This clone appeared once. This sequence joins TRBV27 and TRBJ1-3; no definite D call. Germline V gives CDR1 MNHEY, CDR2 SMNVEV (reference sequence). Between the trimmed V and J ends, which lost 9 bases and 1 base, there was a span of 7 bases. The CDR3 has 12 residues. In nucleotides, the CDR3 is TGTGCCAGTACACCATCTGGAAACACCATATATTTT. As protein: CASTPSGNTIYF.

CDR3 sequence reads: CASSFTSGGSEQFF. The CDR3 DNA reads as TGTGCCAGCAGCTTTACTAGCGGGGGGTCTGAGCAGTTCTTC. This chain joins TRBV5-4 and TRBJ2-1; TRBD2 agrees at 12 bases. Germline V gives CDR1 SGHNT, CDR2 YYREEE (reference sequence). The junction had 3 bases not matched to a gene; V was cut back by 2 bases and J by 9 bases. The CDR3 has 14 amino acids.

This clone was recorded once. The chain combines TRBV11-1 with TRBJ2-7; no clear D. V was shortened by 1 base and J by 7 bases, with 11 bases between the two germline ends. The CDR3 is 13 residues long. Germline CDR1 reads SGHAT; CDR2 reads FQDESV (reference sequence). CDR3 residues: CASSLDQLEEQYV. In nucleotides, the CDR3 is TGTGCCAGCAGCTTAGACCAATTAGAAGAGCAGTACGTC.

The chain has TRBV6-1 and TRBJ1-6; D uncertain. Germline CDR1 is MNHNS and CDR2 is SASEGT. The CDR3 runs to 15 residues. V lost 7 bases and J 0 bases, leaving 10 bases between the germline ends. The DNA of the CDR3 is TGTGCCAGCAATCCGGCTAGCTCCTATAATTCACCCCTCCACTTT. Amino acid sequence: CASNPASSYNSPLHF.

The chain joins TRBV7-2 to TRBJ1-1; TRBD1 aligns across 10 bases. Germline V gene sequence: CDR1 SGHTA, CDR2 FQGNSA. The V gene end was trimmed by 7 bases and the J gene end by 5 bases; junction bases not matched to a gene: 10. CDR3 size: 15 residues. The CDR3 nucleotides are TGTGCCAGCACCTCTCAGGGACAGGGGAATACTGAAGCTTTCTTT. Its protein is CASTSQGQGNTEAFF.

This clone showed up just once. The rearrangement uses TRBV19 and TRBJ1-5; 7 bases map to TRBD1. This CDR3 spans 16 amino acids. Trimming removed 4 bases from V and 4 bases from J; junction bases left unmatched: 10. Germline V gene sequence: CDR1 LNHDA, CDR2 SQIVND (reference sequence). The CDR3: CASSNPGGKGNQPQHF. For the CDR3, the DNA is TGTGCCAGTAGTAATCCAGGGGGGAAAGGGAATCAGCCCCAGCATTTT.

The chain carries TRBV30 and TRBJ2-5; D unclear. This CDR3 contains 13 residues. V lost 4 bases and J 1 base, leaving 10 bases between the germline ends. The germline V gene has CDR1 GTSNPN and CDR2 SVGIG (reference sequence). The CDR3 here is CAWILGGQETQYF. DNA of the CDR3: TGTGCCTGGATCCTCGGCGGCCAAGAGACCCAGTACTTC.